Each of the 10 T cell receptor beta chains below was sequenced from the same sample in a study of T-cell reconstitution after alpha-beta-depleted transplantation in children. Molecular barcoding with unique molecular identifiers was used for the TCRbeta library. A single record per CDR3 protein comes from TCRdb applying MiXCR to the PCR reads. In the table there are 380,000 or so distinct CDR3 sequences, 10% to 15% of which are singletons. Sequences were derived from PBMCs, sampled from the stem cell graft. These receptors originate from a human donor who donated a stem cell graft to a child with Fanconi anemia.

V gene TRBV20-1 combines with J gene TRBJ2-2; tentatively, D is TRBD1 (9 bases). Germline CDR1 is DFQATT and CDR2 is SNEGSKA (reference sequence). V gave up 0 bases and J gave up 4 bases, with 21 bases separating them. This CDR3 contains 18 residues. CDR3 coding DNA: TGCAGTGCTAGAGATTATCGGGGGGGGACAGGGAGCACCGGGGAGCTGTTTTTT. It codes for CSARDYRGGTGSTGELFF.

This clonotype was counted only a few times. V is TRBV5-1 and J is TRBJ2-1; D is possibly TRBD1 or TRBD2 (5 bases each). This CDR3 region has 15 residues. CDR1 SGHRS and CDR2 YFSETQ come from the germline V gene. V was shortened by 0 bases and J by 7 bases, with 14 bases between the two germline ends. The DNA of the CDR3 is TGCGCCAGCAGCTTGGGGCTCGGGGACGGGAATGAGCAGTTCTTC. It encodes CASSLGLGDGNEQFF.

This clonotype showed up many times. The junction differs from germline at one of its ends, possibly a read error. This chain links TRBV7-2 with TRBJ2-7; D call uncertain. The CDR3 consists of 14 residues. CDR1 is SGHTA and CDR2 is FQGNSA in the germline V gene. In DNA, the CDR3 is TGTGCCAGCAGCTCATCCTCCTACGTACCCTATATGTCCTTC. The encoded protein is CASSSSSYVPYMSF.

The chain is built from TRBV7-8 and TRBJ2-2, with D possibly being TRBD1 or TRBD2 (5 bases each). Trimming cost V 4 bases and J 4 bases, with 16 bases left between them. This CDR3 is built from 16 residues. Germline CDR1 is SGHVS and CDR2 is FQNEAQ. CDR3 DNA: TGTGCCAGCAGCTACGACCGAGCAGGGACCACCGGGGAGCTGTTTTTT. It specifies CASSYDRAGTTGELFF. Variable domain in full (rest from reference TRBV7-8 and TRBJ2-2): GAGVSQSPRYKVAKRGQDVALRCDPISGHVSLFWYQQALGQGPEFLTYFQNEAQLDKSGLPSDRFFAERPEGSVSTLKIQRTQQEDSAVYLCASSYDRAGTTGELFFGEGSRLTVL.

This clonotype was seen only a few times. The V call is TRBV5-8, the J call TRBJ1-6; D is possibly TRBD1 (6 bases). The V end was cut by 3 bases, the J end by 10 bases, with 8 bases between. This CDR3 is built from 12 residues. Germline V gene data show CDR1 as SGHTS and CDR2 as YDEGEE. CDR3 nucleotides: TGTGCCAGCAGCTGGGACACCTCACCCCTCCACTTT. Its protein is CASSWDTSPLHF.

The CDR3 loop reads CASSSAGGVDTQYF. CDR3 coding DNA: TGTGCCAGCAGCTCCGCTGGGGGCGTAGATACGCAGTATTTT. The chain joins TRBV7-3 to TRBJ2-3; possibly TRBD1 for D (6 bases). CDR1 and CDR2 from the germline V gene are SGHTA and FQGTGA. Trimming pared 4 bases from V and 5 bases from J, leaving 13 bases between. The CDR3 totals 14 residues.

The sample holds many counts of this clonotype. The chain couples TRBV5-1 to TRBJ1-4; 7 positions match TRBD1. V lost 0 bases and J lost 4; bases outside the gene matches: 3. The germline V gene has CDR1 SGHRS and CDR2 YFSETQ. The CDR3 has 15 residues. The CDR3 region is CASSLAGGINEKLFF. The CDR3 DNA follows: TGCGCCAGCAGCTTGGCAGGGGGGATTAATGAAAAACTGTTTTTT.

This clonotype has ten or more counts. V usage is TRBV12-3 or TRBV12-4 and J usage is TRBJ1-1, with D unclear. Trimming removed 6 bases from V and 6 bases from J, with 14 bases in between. The CDR3 length is 13 residues. The CDR3 bases are TGTGCCAGCAGCGTATCCGGGGTACCTGAAGCTTTCTTT. Encoded protein: CASSVSGVPEAFF.

The rearrangement joins TRBV7-9 to TRBJ2-7; 9 bases map to TRBD1. Per the germline V gene, CDR1 is SEHNR and CDR2 is FQNEAQ (reference sequence). Trimming removed 4 bases from V and 2 bases from J; junction bases left unmatched: 6. The CDR3 loop spans 15 amino acids. The CDR3 DNA reads as TGTGCCAGCAGCTCAGACAGGGGGAACCCCTACGAGCAGTACTTC. This sequence encodes CASSSDRGNPYEQYF.

The rearrangement joins TRBV10-3 to TRBJ2-3; 9 nucleotides align to TRBD1. J lost 8 bases, V lost 3 bases, and 15 bases had no gene match. Germline CDR1 and CDR2: ENHRY and SYGVKD. The CDR3 runs 17 residues. DNA for the CDR3: TGTGCCATCAGTGATCTCGGGGGACAGGGCAGAGGAGGTACGCAGTATTTT. Its translation: CAISDLGGQGRGGTQYF.